Sequencing of this T cell receptor (beta chain) was carried out in a study of sequential checkpoint blockade in melanoma. Overall study context: First-line arms were nivolumab then ipilimumab, or the reverse, randomized 1:1. Maintenance nivolumab came after either treatment sequence.

Profiled with immunoSEQ multiplex PCR; TCRdb holds only in-frame clones, not every one. The data contain 25,000 to 30,000 clones, around 77% of them seen just once; the ten biggest clones take up about an eighth. Treatment here: randomized to nivolumab then ipilimumab (arm A) or the reverse (arm B). No patient had prior DNA-damaging chemotherapy. PBMC sorting kept live CD3+CD8+ cells without CD19 or CD56. Sequences were derived from CD8+ T cells sorted from blood (inferred from file names), sampled from a patient given nivolumab and ipilimumab in sequence. This TCR came from a human donor with melanoma.

CDR3 sequence (DNA): TGTGCCAGCAGCTATGTACAGGGCAATGAGCAGTTCTTC. It specifies CASSYVQGNEQFF. The V gene is TRBV5-6, the J gene TRBJ2-1; perhaps TRBD1 as D (6 bases). V was cut by 3 bases and J by 6 bases, with 10 bases left in between. The CDR3 has 13 residues. Germline V CDR1 and CDR2: SGHDT, YYEEEE.